These 17 T cell receptor beta chains were sequenced from one sample in a study of blood T cells in healthy people across ages. Combining a sample-barcoded 5' primer with a J-beta primer mix, a second PCR ran for roughly 7 to 11 cycles. TCRdb re-called the 5' RACE reads through MiXCR, storing one row per CDR3 protein. The sample records roughly 2 million distinct CDR3 sequences, 49% being singletons. Sequenced material: blood. Receptors were obtained from a woman in her thirties or forties in good health.

V usage is TRBV7-2 and J usage is TRBJ2-7, with 7 bases matching TRBD1. The V and J ends lost 2 bases and 0 bases, in that order; junction bases with no gene match: 4. This CDR3 has 15 residues. Germline V CDR1 and CDR2: SGHTA, FQGNSA. Here the CDR3 DNA reads TGTGCCAGCAGCTTAATACAGGGGAGCTCCTACGAGCAGTACTTC. It specifies CASSLIQGSSYEQYF.

The gene calls are TRBV4-3 and TRBJ1-6; D is uncertain. This CDR3 has 13 residues. The V end lost 0 bases, the J end lost 13 bases, and 10 bases lay between the germline ends. The germline gives CDR1 LGHNA, CDR2 YSLEER. CDR3 bases: TGCGCCAGCAGCCAAGATTACCTGGGGCCCCTCCACTTT. Protein sequence: CASSQDYLGPLHF.

This clonotype was counted only a few times. This chain connects TRBV12-3 or TRBV12-4 to TRBJ2-1; D may match TRBD1 or TRBD2 (5 bases each). This CDR3 comprises 14 residues. V lost 6 bases and J lost 1, with 10 bases in between. The CDR3 protein is CASRWDASYNEQFF. CDR3 DNA: TGTGCCAGCAGATGGGACGCTTCCTACAATGAGCAGTTCTTC.

This chain connects TRBV6-2 or TRBV6-3 to TRBJ2-5; TRBD1 aligns across 7 bases. The ends lost 2 bases at V and 1 base at J; junction bases unmatched: 1. Germline CDR1 reads MNHEY; CDR2 reads SVGEGT. The CDR3 contains 14 residues. The CDR3 spells CASSYGDSQETQYF. DNA of the CDR3: TGTGCCAGCAGTTACGGGGACAGCCAAGAGACCCAGTACTTC.

This clonotype was counted between two and nine times. The chain uses TRBV27 and TRBJ1-5, with unresolved D. Trimming cost V 3 bases and J 3 bases, with 6 bases left between them. Germline values: CDR1 MNHEY, CDR2 SMNVEV (reference sequence). This CDR3 is 13 amino acids long. The CDR3 region is CASSFALNQPQHF. The CDR3 DNA sequence: TGTGCCAGCAGTTTCGCCCTCAATCAGCCCCAGCATTTT.

The V and J genes are TRBV4-2 and TRBJ2-1, with TRBD1 matching 8 bases. V dropped 2 bases and J dropped 7; count of bases not matched to a gene: 4. This CDR3 is 14 amino acids long. CDR1 LGHNA and CDR2 YNFKEQ come from the germline V gene. CDR3 DNA: TGTGCCAGCAGCCAACGGACAGGGTTTAATGAGCAGTTCTTC. Translated, it gives CASSQRTGFNEQFF.

In this sample, this clonotype turned up a few times. The chain employs TRBV7-2 and TRBJ2-3, with 9 bases matching TRBD2. In germline, CDR1 is SGHTA, CDR2 FQGNSA. The CDR3 sequence is 15 residues long. Losses at the gene ends were 7 bases for V and 2 bases for J; bases not matched to a gene: 7. In DNA, the CDR3 is TGTGCCAGCACCTCCGCGGGGGGGGACACAGATACGCAGTATTTT. Amino acids: CASTSAGGDTDTQYF.

The chain carries TRBV27 and TRBJ2-5, with 8 bases matching TRBD1. Germline-derived CDR1 and CDR2 are MNHEY and SMNVEV (reference sequence). CDR3 length: 14 amino acids. V was pared by 5 bases and J by 4 bases, with 6 bases of the junction left unmatched. The CDR3 coding sequence is TGTGCCAGCAGTCCAGGGGGCCTTGTAGAGACCCAGTACTTC. Its protein product is CASSPGGLVETQYF.

V gene TRBV6-5 combines with J gene TRBJ1-5; 11 nucleotides match TRBD1. From germline, CDR1 is MNHEY and CDR2 SVGAGI. CDR3 length equals 16 residues. The ends lost 6 bases at V and 4 bases at J; junction bases unmatched: 8. The CDR3 is CASSSWTGGVNQPQHF. The DNA for the CDR3 is TGTGCCAGCAGCTCCTGGACAGGGGGCGTAAATCAGCCCCAGCATTTT.

This chain links TRBV5-1 with TRBJ2-7, with 7 bases that match TRBD2. From germline, CDR1 is SGHRS and CDR2 YFSETQ. V was clipped by 2 bases and J by 0 bases; unmatched bases: 8. This CDR3 is built from 16 residues. The CDR3 sequence is CASSFRPSGSSYEQYF. CDR3 nucleotide sequence: TGCGCCAGCAGCTTTCGCCCTAGCGGAAGCTCCTACGAGCAGTACTTC.

The chain recombines TRBV20-1 with TRBJ1-6; D call uncertain. The CDR3 has 16 residues. V was shortened by 1 base and J by 2 bases, with 12 bases between the two germline ends. The germline V gene encodes CDR1 DFQATT and CDR2 SNEGSKA (reference sequence). CDR3 in amino acids: CSARGTSVTYNSPLHF. CDR3 DNA sequence: TGCAGTGCTAGAGGGACGTCAGTTACCTATAATTCACCCCTCCACTTT.

The V call is TRBV20-1, the J call TRBJ1-1; D remains ambiguous. Trimming removed 3 bases at V and 6 bases at J, with 14 bases between. The CDR3 consists of 13 residues. CDR1 is DFQATT, CDR2 SNEGSKA, per germline (reference sequence). This CDR3 is CSASTRIFAEAFF. For the CDR3, the DNA is TGCAGTGCTAGTACTCGAATATTTGCTGAAGCTTTCTTT.

This chain joins TRBV20-1 and TRBJ2-5; 10 bases match TRBD1. From germline, CDR1 is DFQATT and CDR2 SNEGSKA (reference sequence). The CDR3 extends over 14 amino acids. Trimming cost V 3 bases and J 3 bases; bases outside gene matches: 4. CDR3 bases: TGCAGTGCTAGGACCGGGACAGGGGAAGAGACCCAGTACTTC. It specifies CSARTGTGEETQYF.

A few counts support this clonotype. The V gene is TRBV12-3 or TRBV12-4, the J gene TRBJ1-1; tentative D call: TRBD1 (5 bases). Trimming cost V 6 bases and J 7 bases, with 21 bases left between them. The CDR3 has 15 amino acids. CDR3 DNA sequence: TGTGCCAGCAGAAGGGGTGCTCAGGGAGTTCTTGAAGCTTTCTTT. This encodes CASRRGAQGVLEAFF.

V and J are TRBV28 and TRBJ1-2, with a tentative D call TRBD1 (6 bases). CDR3 length: 14 amino acids. The V end lost 3 bases, the J end lost 8 bases, and 16 bases lay between the germline ends. The germline V gene encodes CDR1 MDHEN and CDR2 SYDVKM. The DNA of the CDR3 is TGTGCCAGCAGTTTGGGTTCCCTTACAGGGGGCTACACCTTC. This translates into CASSLGSLTGGYTF.

The chain combines TRBV6-1 with TRBJ2-1; no reliable D call. This CDR3 has 15 amino acids. Germline V gene lookup returns CDR1 MNHNS and CDR2 SASEGT. Trimming took off 4 bases at V and 2 bases at J, with 12 bases between the two ends. CDR3 DNA sequence: TGTGCCAGCAGTGCCCGACTGGCGACCTACAATGAGCAGTTCTTC. Its translation is CASSARLATYNEQFF.

The chain couples TRBV20-1 to TRBJ2-1; D is perhaps TRBD1 (5 bases). The J call may be faulty, since TRBJ2-7 better matches the DNA end. Germline CDR1 is DFQATT and CDR2 is SNEGSKA (reference sequence). The length of the CDR3 is 14 residues. The CDR3 loop reads CSASGQGSYNEQYF. DNA for the CDR3: TGCAGTGCTAGTGGCCAGGGCTCCTACAATGAGCAGTACTTC.